The 21 T cell receptor beta chains presented below share a single source sample, sequenced in a study of beta chain features in type 1 diabetes. All of the isolated RNA was reverse transcribed, so expressed TCRB transcripts were sequenced. Profiled with immunoSEQ multiplex PCR; TCRdb holds only in-frame clones, not every one. The sample shows 970,000 or so clones, around a sixth of them seen only once. The sequencing sample was made of naive CD4+ T cells from blood. These receptors originate from a young woman in good health.

The chain combines TRBV28 with TRBJ2-7; D not certain. The CDR3 is 15 residues long. Germline loops: CDR1 MDHEN, CDR2 SYDVKM. V was clipped by 3 bases and J by 0 bases, with 12 bases between them. The CDR3, as DNA: TGTGCCAGCAGTTTCTCCGGTCCAGCCTCCTACGAGCAGTACTTC. Translation: CASSFSGPASYEQYF.

The V gene is TRBV11-2, the J gene TRBJ2-1, with TRBD2 matching over 10 bases. Germline CDR1 is SGHAT and CDR2 is FQNNGV. The CDR3 has 14 amino acids. Unmatched junction bases numbered 7, after V lost 8 bases and J lost 6 bases. CDR3 amino acids: CASGAGGPGNEQFF. CDR3 nucleotide sequence: TGTGCCAGCGGAGCGGGAGGGCCGGGCAATGAGCAGTTCTTC.

This clone was observed a handful of times. The chain is built from TRBV4-2 and TRBJ1-4, with D perhaps matching TRBD1 (6 bases). Per germline, CDR1 LGHNA and CDR2 YNFKEQ. This CDR3 comprises 15 residues. V lost 0 bases and J lost 5, with 10 bases in between. CDR3 sequence (DNA): TGTGCCAGCAGCCAAGACTGGCAGGGGAATGAAAAACTGTTTTTT. As protein: CASSQDWQGNEKLFF.

A few counts support this clone. The junction differs from germline at one of its ends, possibly a read error. The V call is TRBV28, the J call TRBJ2-7; TRBD1 matches 12 bases. The CDR3 runs 14 residues. The germline CDR1 and CDR2 sequences are MDHEN and SYDVKM. The CDR3 DNA sequence: TGTGCCAGCAGTCCCCCGCCGGGACAGGGGGCCATGAATTTC. It specifies CASSPPPGQGAMNF.

The CDR3 bases are TGTGCCAGCAGCCCCCGCGCGGGGGTGGCGCAGTATTTT. As protein: CASSPRAGVAQYF. J is TRBJ2-3 and V is TRBV7-3, with TRBD2 matching over 7 bases. With V trimmed by 5 bases and J by 10 bases, 9 bases remained unmatched. CDR1 SGHTA and CDR2 FQGTGA come from the germline V gene. This CDR3 region has 13 residues.

V gene TRBV6-5 combines with J gene TRBJ1-3; weak D call: TRBD1 (6 bases). The V gene lost 5 bases and the J gene lost 5 bases, with 16 bases spanning the gap. The CDR3 covers 15 residues. The germline gives CDR1 MNHEY, CDR2 SVGAGI. The CDR3 protein is CASSRTGSVRNTIYF. The CDR3 DNA sequence: TGTGCCAGCAGTCGCACAGGGAGTGTTCGAAACACCATATATTTT.

The rearrangement links TRBV28 to TRBJ1-4; 10 bases match TRBD1. V was pared by 1 base and J by 7 bases, with 3 bases of the junction left unmatched. This CDR3 contains 15 residues. CDR1 is MDHEN and CDR2 is SYDVKM in the germline V gene. The CDR3 nucleotides are TGTGCCAGCAGTTTATCGGGACAGGGGCGTGAAAAACTGTTTTTT. Residues: CASSLSGQGREKLFF.

This chain links TRBV9 with TRBJ2-5; 10 bases are a match to TRBD2. Per germline, CDR1 SGDLS and CDR2 YYNGEE. This CDR3 is 14 amino acids long. V was pared by 0 bases and J by 7 bases, with 3 bases of the junction left unmatched. The CDR3: CASSVGTSGMTQYF. CDR3 nucleotides: TGTGCCAGCAGCGTAGGGACTAGCGGAATGACCCAGTACTTC.

Only a few counts were recorded for this clone. The rearrangement links TRBV5-1 to TRBJ2-1, with TRBD2 matching over 8 bases. CDR1 is SGHRS and CDR2 is YFSETQ in the germline V gene. Trimming took 4 bases from V and 6 from J; bases not matched to a gene: 9. CDR3 size: 15 residues. The CDR3 DNA sequence: TGCGCCAGCAGCAACCGGACTAGCTATCGCAATGAGCAGTTCTTC. Encoded protein: CASSNRTSYRNEQFF.

CDR3 in DNA: TGTGCCAGCAGTGATGGGGGGGCCGGGGAGCTGTTTTTT. Translated, it gives CASSDGGAGELFF. J is TRBJ2-2 and V is TRBV25-1; 7 bases are a match to TRBD2. Germline trimming cut 3 bases from V and 6 bases from J; bases unmatched to any gene: 1. The germline CDR1 and CDR2 sequences are MGHDK and SYGVNS. The length of the CDR3 is 13 residues.

This rearrangement joins TRBV7-9 to TRBJ2-1; TRBD2 agrees at 10 bases. Trimming took 3 bases from V and 0 from J; bases not matched to a gene: 5. The length of the CDR3 is 17 residues. Germline CDR1 SEHNR, CDR2 FQNEAQ (reference sequence). The CDR3 nucleotides are TGTGCCAGCAGCTTCCTAGCGGGGGCCAGCTCCTACAATGAGCAGTTCTTC. Translating it yields CASSFLAGASSYNEQFF.

The table lists this clone with a few counts. The rearrangement joins TRBV6-5 to TRBJ1-2; D gene unclear. This CDR3 spans 16 amino acids. The V and J ends lost 3 bases and 6 bases respectively, with 20 bases between them. Germline values: CDR1 MNHEY, CDR2 SVGAGI. CDR3 DNA: TGTGCCAGCAGTTATCTACGGCCAAGGGATCAGAATGGCTACACCTTC. Translated: CASSYLRPRDQNGYTF.

The chain links TRBV10-3 to TRBJ2-1, with TRBD2 matching 11 bases. CDR3 size: 16 residues. Germline CDR1 reads ENHRY; CDR2 reads SYGVKD. J was trimmed by 4 bases and V by 6 bases; bases with no gene match: 8. The CDR3 here is CAISGTSGLAYNEQFF. The CDR3 coding sequence is TGTGCCATCAGCGGGACTAGCGGACTAGCTTACAATGAGCAGTTCTTC.

This clone has a handful of counts. The J gene is TRBJ2-3, the V gene TRBV2, with TRBD1 matching over 8 bases. This CDR3 spans 17 amino acids. V was clipped by 4 bases and J by 0 bases; unmatched bases: 9. Germline loops: CDR1 SNHLY, CDR2 FYNNEI. The CDR3 spells CASSALGQGTSTDTQYF. DNA for the CDR3: TGTGCCAGCAGTGCCCTCGGACAGGGAACTAGCACAGATACGCAGTATTTT. Combining the CDR3 with reference TRBV2 and TRBJ2-3 gives the whole variable domain EPEVTQTPSHQVTQMGQEVILRCVPISNHLYFYWYRQILGQKVEFLVSFYNNEISEKSEIFDDQFSVERPDGSNFTLKIRSTKLEDSAMYFCASSALGQGTSTDTQYFGPGTRLTVL.

The chain couples TRBV10-3 to TRBJ2-7; 8 bases are shared with TRBD1. The CDR3 is 15 residues long. Germline values: CDR1 ENHRY, CDR2 SYGVKD. The V and J ends lost 4 bases and 7 bases, in that order; junction bases with no gene match: 12. For the CDR3, the DNA is TGTGCCATCAGTGCCCCAGGACAGGGACACGGTGAGCAGTACTTC. Translation gives CAISAPGQGHGEQYF.

V usage is TRBV25-1 and J usage is TRBJ2-1; D perhaps matches TRBD1 (5 bases). Looked up from germline, CDR1 is MGHDK and CDR2 is SYGVNS. The CDR3 covers 18 residues. Between the trimmed V and J ends, which lost 4 bases and 1 base, there was a span of 20 bases. CDR3 sequence: CASSVGVGASSSYNEQFF. As DNA, the CDR3 is TGTGCCAGCAGTGTAGGGGTAGGGGCCAGTAGTTCCTACAATGAGCAGTTCTTC.

J is TRBJ1-1 and V is TRBV7-2; TRBD1 is a possible D gene (5 bases). CDR3 size: 13 residues. Trimming cost V 5 bases and J 7 bases, with 14 bases left between them. CDR1 is SGHTA and CDR2 is FQGNSA in the germline V gene. The CDR3 reads CASSPEAGREAFF. The CDR3 region has the DNA TGTGCCAGCAGCCCCGAGGCGGGACGTGAAGCTTTCTTT.

The table lists this clone with a few counts. The chain employs TRBV7-3 and TRBJ2-1; a weak D match, TRBD1 (6 bases). The CDR3 extends over 16 amino acids. The ends were cut back, 5 bases at V and 1 base at J, with 15 bases in the middle. Germline V lookup: CDR1 SGHTA, CDR2 FQGTGA. CDR3 in DNA: TGTGCCAGCAGCCCCGTGAATCAGGGGTCCTACAATGAGCAGTTCTTC. It yields the protein CASSPVNQGSYNEQFF.

This clone has a handful of counts. The V call is TRBV7-9, the J call TRBJ1-4; 9 bases are shared with TRBD1. This CDR3 spans 15 amino acids. V shed 0 bases, J shed 5 bases, and the junction held 1 base outside the gene matches. In germline, CDR1 is SEHNR, CDR2 FQNEAQ (reference sequence). CDR3 residues: CASSLAGTGNEKLFF. The CDR3 DNA sequence: TGTGCCAGCAGCTTAGCCGGGACAGGGAATGAAAAACTGTTTTTT.

This clone has a handful of counts. The rearrangement links TRBV18 to TRBJ1-1; D perhaps matches TRBD1 (6 bases). The V gene lost 7 bases and the J gene lost 1 base, with 16 bases spanning the gap. From germline, CDR1 is KGHSH and CDR2 LQKENI. This CDR3 has 15 amino acids. CDR3 residues: CASLERGPRNTEAFF. CDR3 DNA sequence: TGTGCCAGCTTGGAGCGGGGGCCCCGGAACACTGAAGCTTTCTTT.

The chain uses TRBV15 and TRBJ1-2; D gene unclear. This CDR3 is 15 amino acids long. Germline V CDR1 and CDR2: LNHNV, YYDKDF (reference sequence). Trimming removed 0 bases from V and 2 bases from J, with 10 bases in between. CDR3 sequence (DNA): TGTGCCACCAGCAGAGATCTGGTCGCAAACTATGGCTACACCTTC. Amino acids: CATSRDLVANYGYTF.